The sequence of this T cell receptor beta chain was determined in a study of regulatory T cells in long-lasting Graves disease (dated by TCRdb to 2020 to 2023). Regarding the study in general: Patients with newly diagnosed Graves' disease had been on antithyroid drugs for under 3 months. Patients with persistent Graves' disease were compared with patients with newly diagnosed Graves' disease using TCR sequencing and RNA sequencing of peripheral blood. The study was conducted in China and was registered as a clinical trial. A total of approximately 35 samples were covered by TCR sequencing, comprising approximately 13 persistent and around 20 newly diagnosed Graves' disease patients. Overall study results and their limits: Persistent Graves' disease patients showed lower TCR Shannon entropy and fewer highly expanded clones than newly diagnosed patients, suggesting clonal expansion. TRBV28, TRBJ1-2 and TRBJ2-5 were preferentially used in persistent disease, while TRBV20-1 and TRBJ2-1 were favored in newly diagnosed disease. The authors noted that the small sample size was a limitation that may lower accuracy. Sequencing and analysis were restricted to the TCR beta chain. Only peripheral blood was studied, because thyroid tissue, the primary lesion, was inaccessible. Persistent patients shared more public clonotypes among themselves (around 2,500) than newly diagnosed patients did (about 900).

This clonotype showed up many times. Its target antigen remains unknown. Base quality data are lacking; no much larger clone is found one base away. The protocol used for the library was multiplex PCR. The sequencer was an Illumina HiSeq 4000. To build TCR beta libraries, CDR3 regions were amplified by Arm-PCR using iRepertoire HTBI primers. Gel purification was performed on PCR products prior to sequencing. The source study handled its data this way. Across samples, 60 to 75 TRBV and around 15 TRBJ segments were identified and used for gene usage analysis of CDR3 amino acid clonotypes. COPE and FqMerger were used to merge the filtered high-quality paired reads into contigs. BLAST was used to align contigs to the IMGT TRBV, TRBD and TRBJ reference genes, and CDR3 was defined following IMGT. Highly expanded clones were defined as clonotypes with a frequency above 0.1%. Shannon entropy served as the measure of repertoire diversity, while the Gini coefficient captured V-J evenness. Public clonotypes were defined as clonotypes shared by more than one individual. Clones were called with MiXCR by TCRdb after fastp trimmed the public reads at Q25, and only in-frame beta chains were retained. Merged by CDR3 protein, the rows form single entries marked with the most common genes and DNA. TCRdb's processing, not the authors', yielded these V and J calls. The sample profile shows roughly 350,000 distinct CDR3 sequences; 16% of them were found once. The leading ten clones occupy roughly 30% of the sample.

Trimming at the junction amounts to 6 bases on V and 5 bases on J, and the germline ends lie 13 bases apart. The CDR3 goes from the cysteine to the phenylalanine over 13 residues. Just the 39-base CDR3 DNA is kept, in frame starting at base 1. CDR1 and CDR2 were assigned from the germline V gene (reference sequence) as MNHEY and SMNVEV. Sample time point, as interpreted from the label and publication: newly diagnosed GD, antithyroid drugs for less than 3 months. RNA was extracted from PBMCs in TRIzol for both TCR sequencing and RNA sequencing. Graves' disease was diagnosed according to American Thyroid Association guidelines. The patients came from an endocrinology department in Xi'an, China. Each patient gave about 8.1 milliliters of peripheral blood, collected in an EDTA anticoagulant tube. Ficoll Paque Plus density gradient separation was used to isolate PBMCs, and no further T cell sorting was performed. An Agilent 2100 Bioanalyzer and agarose gel were used to check RNA quality, while a NanoDrop 2000 measured RNA concentration.

This sample also belongs to another study, concerning T cells in Graves' hyperthyroidism and ophthalmopathy. Per that second paper: A patient counted as having stable Graves' hyperthyroidism if no progression to ophthalmopathy occurred over 18 months of follow-up. Hyperthyroidism patients were newly diagnosed, with disease duration under 2 months, and aged 18 to 65 years. Exclusion was applied to patients with uncontrolled infections, other autoimmune diseases, pregnancy or lactation. Diagnoses were established on the basis of clinical symptoms, serum thyroxine and TRAb, thyroid ultrasound, and orbital computed tomography. A first-round RT-PCR of the TCR CDR3 used the HTBI primer set with the Qiagen OneStep RT-PCR kit. Most expanded thyroid clonotypes (frequency above 0.001) were also found in blood, which suggests that blood repertoires may mirror thyroid immune responses. Ophthalmopathy was separated from stable hyperthyroidism by a 13 V-J signature model, with approximately 86% sensitivity and about 81% specificity obtained in cross-validation and 80%/75% obtained in testing. In validation, the model predicted progression to ophthalmopathy a median of roughly 6.5 months before onset, with approximately 70% sensitivity and about 72% specificity. To identify TCR V-J signatures that set the groups apart, the researchers used a discovery cohort of 90 to 100 patients, made up of under 45 with Graves' ophthalmopathy and 57 with stable Graves' hyperthyroidism. Prospective prediction of ophthalmopathy was tested in an independent validation cohort consisting of 18 hyperthyroidism patients and approximately 16 patients who later progressed to ophthalmopathy. The roughly 91 discovery patients were randomly split 7:3 into training and test sets. Thyroid tissue and blood T-cell repertoires from six Graves' hyperthyroidism patients were also compared in the study. After sampling, hyperthyroidism patients received methimazole starting at 30 mg daily, and ophthalmopathy patients received high-dose intravenous methylprednisolone. A second multiplex PCR round built the libraries, followed by size selection and purification. Libraries were sequenced paired-end with 100 bp reads on an Illumina HiSeq2000. Raw data were processed with SOAPnuke, discarding reads with adapters, uncalled bases, mean Phred below 15, or no exact constant-primer or identifier match. COPE v1.2.5 was used to merge the high-quality paired reads, and each unique nucleotide sequence was defined as a clonotype. MiTCR v1.1 was used to align the clonotypes against IMGT TRBV, TRBD and TRBJ reference segments. Only V-J combinations with frequency above 0.0001, covering about 99% of repertoires, were analysed. A TCS score was defined as the ratio between F50 (clonal expansion) and ExV (chaos), using BLOSUM62-based TCRdist between CDR3 peptides within each V-J. Welch's t-statistics and random forest reduced just over 500 V-J features to some 14, which were used in a naive Bayes classifier (R e1071). No statistical method was used to fix the sample size in advance, and group allocation was not hidden from the investigators. According to the paper, TCR Vbeta CDR3 sequencing was carried out on some 130 peripheral blood samples, which came from approximately 41 ophthalmopathy, around 75 hyperthyroidism and approximately 17 progressor patients.

Material: peripheral blood mononuclear cells (PBMCs), obtained at new diagnosis, from a patient treated with antithyroid drugs. In this chain, TRBV27 is recombined with TRBJ2-5; D gene: possibly TRBD2, on 7 matching bases. The TCR originated in a man aged 35 to 55 with Graves disease. Donor details come from another sample of the same person, matched by shared clones. The DNA sequence reads TGTGCCAGCAGGCGGGGGCGAGGGGAGACCCAGTACTTC. This gives the protein CASRRGRGETQYF.